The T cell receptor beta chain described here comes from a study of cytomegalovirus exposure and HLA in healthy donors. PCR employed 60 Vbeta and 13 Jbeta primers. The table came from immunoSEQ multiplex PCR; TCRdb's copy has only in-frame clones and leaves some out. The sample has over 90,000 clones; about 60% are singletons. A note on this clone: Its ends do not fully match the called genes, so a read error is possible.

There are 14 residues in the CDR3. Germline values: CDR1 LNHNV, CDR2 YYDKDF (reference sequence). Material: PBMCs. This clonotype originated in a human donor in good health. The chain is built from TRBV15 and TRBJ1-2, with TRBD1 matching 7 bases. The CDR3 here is CATSSGGQLEGYTF. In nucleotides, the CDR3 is TGTGCCACCAGCAGTGGGGGACAGCTTGAAGGCTATACCTTC.